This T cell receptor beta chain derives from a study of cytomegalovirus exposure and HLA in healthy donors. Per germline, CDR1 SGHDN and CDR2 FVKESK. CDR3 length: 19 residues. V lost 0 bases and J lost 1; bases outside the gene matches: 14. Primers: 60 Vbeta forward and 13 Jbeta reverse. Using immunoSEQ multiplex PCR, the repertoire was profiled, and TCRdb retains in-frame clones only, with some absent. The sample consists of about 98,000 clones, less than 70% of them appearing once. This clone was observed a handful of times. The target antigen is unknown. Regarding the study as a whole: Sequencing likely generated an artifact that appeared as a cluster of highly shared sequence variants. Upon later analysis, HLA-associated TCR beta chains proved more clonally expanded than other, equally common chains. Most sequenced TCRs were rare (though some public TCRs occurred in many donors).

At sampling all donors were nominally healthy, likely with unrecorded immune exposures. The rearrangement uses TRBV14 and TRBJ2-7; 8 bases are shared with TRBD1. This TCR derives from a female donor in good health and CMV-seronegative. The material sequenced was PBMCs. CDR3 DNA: TGTGCCAGCAGCCAAGAGGGGGCAGGGGGCGCAGCCTGGTCCTACGAGCAGTACTTC. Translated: CASSQEGAGGAAWSYEQYF.